The next 5 T cell receptor beta chains were all read from a single sample in a study of STAT3 mutations in large granular lymphocyte leukemia. For these receptors, no antigen is known. General study points: At least one immunodominant TCR beta clonotype appeared in every T-cell large granular lymphocyte leukemia patient.

Assay: immunoSEQ multiplex PCR; the TCRdb copy retains only in-frame clones and omits some. The sample contains around 17,000 clones, approximately 85% of which appear only once. Sequenced input: peripheral blood mononuclear cells. The receptors here all came from a man in his forties or fifties with T-cell large granular lymphocyte leukemia. Some clones in this sample may be carry-over from other donors' samples.

This clone was observed a few times. This chain joins TRBV6-6 and TRBJ2-7, with 11 bases identical to TRBD1. The CDR3 has 15 amino acids. The J segment lost 5 bases and the V segment lost 5 bases, leaving 8 bases of the junction unmatched. Germline CDR1 and CDR2: MNHNY and SVGAGI (reference sequence). The CDR3, as DNA: TGTGCCAGCAGTCAACCGGGACAGGGGGTCCACGAGCAGTACTTC. Amino acids: CASSQPGQGVHEQYF.

The V call is TRBV4-3, the J call TRBJ2-3, with 8 bases lining up with TRBD2. The CDR3 has 15 amino acids. With 3 bases clipped from V and 1 base from J, the junction kept 3 bases outside the gene matches. The V gene's germline CDR1 is LGHNA and CDR2 YSLEER. The CDR3 DNA follows: TGCGCCAGCAGCCAGGCTAGCGGGCGCACAGATACGCAGTATTTT. Translation gives CASSQASGRTDTQYF.

This chain joins TRBV5-1 and TRBJ2-3, with 10 bases aligning to TRBD1. Losses at the gene ends were 7 bases for V and 1 base for J; bases not matched to a gene: 6. Per the germline V gene, CDR1 is SGHRS and CDR2 is YFSETQ. The CDR3 runs 15 residues. The CDR3 is CASRRDRGRTDTQYF. The CDR3 bases are TGCGCCAGCCGCCGGGACAGGGGTCGCACAGATACGCAGTATTTT.

The gene calls are TRBV2 and TRBJ1-2; D uncertain. The germline V and J ends were trimmed by 6 bases and 5 bases, with 16 bases remaining between them. CDR1 SNHLY and CDR2 FYNNEI come from the germline V gene. CDR3 size: 14 residues. In DNA form, the CDR3 reads TGTGCCAGCAGGTACAGTGGGAGGTTATATGGCTACACCTTC. Translation gives CASRYSGRLYGYTF.

This rearrangement joins TRBV6-1 to TRBJ2-7; D uncertain. Trimming took 2 bases from V and 2 from J, leaving 4 bases between them. The CDR3 is made up of 12 amino acids. Germline V lookup: CDR1 MNHNS, CDR2 SASEGT. The CDR3 bases are TGTGCCAGCAGTGAAAGTGCCTACGAGCAGTACTTC. This translates into CASSESAYEQYF.